A selection of T cell receptor beta chains follows, all from one sample in a study of T cell responses to AZD1222 COVID-19 vaccine. Only in-frame clones appear in the TCRdb table, and some are missing; sequencing was by immunoSEQ multiplex PCR. The data show 250,000 to 300,000 clones, 90% to 95% seen once. The sample in question was peripheral blood, obtained 28 days after the second AZD1222 dose. The receptors stem from an adult who received the AZD1222 COVID-19 vaccine. Each CDR3 is given without its conserved first and last residue.

>TRBV9
ASSGPGYEQY
>TRBV6-5
ASRTGLINSPLH
>TRBV5-4
ASSPPTALAGGSGTGELF
>TRBV5-4
ASSLGGGVYGYT
>TRBV5-1
ASSFRTLGSNEQF
>TRBV4-1
ASSQEVTGGFYNEQF
>TRBV5-4
ASSLDRGNTEAF
>TRBV24-1
ATNGAGATQY
>TRBV5-4
ASSLAVEVQNSPLH
>TRBV28
ASSISRDNEQF
>TRBV4-1
ASSQGPDRVATNEKLF
>TRBV23-1
ASSQSGRVATEAF
>TRBV7-2
ASSLGSGTGYGYT
>TRBV7-2
ASTPGQGVSEQY
>TRBV5-1
ASSLQGWANEKLF
>TRBV10-2
ASGATVDNEKLF
>TRBV5-1
ASSQPQGKDPGELF
>TRBV5-1
ASSPGRAYGNQPQH
>TRBV24-1
ATSDFGGDSDYNEQF
>TRBV5-1
ASSFREKPYEQY
>TRBV10-3
AISESGGVYGYT
>TRBV2
ASSSYNEQF
>TRBV18
ASSPDTPNYGYT
>TRBV7-9
ASSLDLSVGQF
>TRBV28
ASSLTVNYGYT
>TRBV19
ASSKGGLAGYNEQF
>TRBV25-1
ASSPTAYLAKNIQY
>TRBV12-3/TRBV12-4
ASGRAKNIQY
>TRBV6-5
ASSYGTGKFEQY
>TRBV2
ASSELQKNQPQH
>TRBV15
ATSRPGADTQY